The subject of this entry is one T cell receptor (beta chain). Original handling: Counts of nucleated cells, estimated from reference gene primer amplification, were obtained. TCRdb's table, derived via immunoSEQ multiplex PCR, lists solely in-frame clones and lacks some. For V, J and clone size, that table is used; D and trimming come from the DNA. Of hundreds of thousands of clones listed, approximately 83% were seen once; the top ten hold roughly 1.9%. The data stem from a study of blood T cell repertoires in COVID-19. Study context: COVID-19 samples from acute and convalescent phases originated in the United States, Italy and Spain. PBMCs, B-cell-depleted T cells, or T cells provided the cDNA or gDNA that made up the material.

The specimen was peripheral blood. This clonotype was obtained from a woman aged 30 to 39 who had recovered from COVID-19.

The CDR3 DNA follows: TGTGCCAGCAGCCAGGGACAGATTCAAGAGACCCAGTACTTC. Translated: CASSQGQIQETQYF. This chain connects TRBV27 to TRBJ2-5; 7 nucleotides align to TRBD1. V lost 6 bases, J lost 2 bases, and 6 bases stayed unmatched. Per germline, CDR1 MNHEY and CDR2 SMNVEV (reference sequence). CDR3 length equals 14 residues.